The text below deals with one TCR beta chain. This specimen belongs to a study of blood T cell repertoires in COVID-19. V lost 5 bases to trimming and J lost 4 bases, with 15 bases between them. The germline V gene has CDR1 LGHDT and CDR2 YNNKEL (reference sequence). This CDR3 is built from 14 residues. The table came from immunoSEQ multiplex PCR; TCRdb's copy has only in-frame clones and leaves some out. Of 150,000 to 180,000 clones listed, roughly 82% are singletons. The receptor's source is a woman between 45 and 65 years old with acute or convalescent COVID-19. The chain employs TRBV3-1 (or the pseudogene TRBV3-2) and TRBJ2-7, with a tentative D call TRBD2 (6 bases). Material: peripheral blood. The CDR3 region is CASSSRDGVYEQYF. The CDR3 DNA reads TGTGCCAGCAGCTCGCGGGACGGAGTTTACGAGCAGTACTTC.